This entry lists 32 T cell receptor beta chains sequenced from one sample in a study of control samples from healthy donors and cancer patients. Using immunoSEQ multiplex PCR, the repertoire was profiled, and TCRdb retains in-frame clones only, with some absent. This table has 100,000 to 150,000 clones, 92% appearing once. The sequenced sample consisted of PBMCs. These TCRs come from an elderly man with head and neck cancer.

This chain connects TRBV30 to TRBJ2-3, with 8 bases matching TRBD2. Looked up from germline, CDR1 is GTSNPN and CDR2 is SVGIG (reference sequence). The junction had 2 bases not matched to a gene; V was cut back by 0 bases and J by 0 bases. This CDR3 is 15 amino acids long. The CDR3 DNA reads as TGTGCCTGGAGTGTAGCGGGGGCTAGCACAGATACGCAGTATTTT. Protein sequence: CAWSVAGASTDTQYF.

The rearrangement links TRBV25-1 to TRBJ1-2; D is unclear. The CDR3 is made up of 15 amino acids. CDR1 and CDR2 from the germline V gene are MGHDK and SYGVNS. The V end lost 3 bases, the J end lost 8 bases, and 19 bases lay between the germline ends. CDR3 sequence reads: CASSDPSGDLYGYTF. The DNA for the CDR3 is TGTGCCAGCAGTGATCCCAGTGGTGACCTCTACGGCTACACCTTC.

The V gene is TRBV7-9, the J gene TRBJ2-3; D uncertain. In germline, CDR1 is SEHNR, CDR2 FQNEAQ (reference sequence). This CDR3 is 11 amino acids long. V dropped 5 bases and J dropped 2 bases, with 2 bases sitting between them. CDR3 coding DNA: TGTGCCAGCAGCAACACAGATACGCAGTATTTT. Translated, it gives CASSNTDTQYF.

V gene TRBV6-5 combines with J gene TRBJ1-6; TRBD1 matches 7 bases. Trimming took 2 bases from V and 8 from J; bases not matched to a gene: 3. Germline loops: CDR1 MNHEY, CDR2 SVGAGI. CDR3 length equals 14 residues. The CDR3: CASSYRQGYSPLHF. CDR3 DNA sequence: TGTGCCAGCAGTTACCGACAGGGTTATTCACCCCTCCACTTT.

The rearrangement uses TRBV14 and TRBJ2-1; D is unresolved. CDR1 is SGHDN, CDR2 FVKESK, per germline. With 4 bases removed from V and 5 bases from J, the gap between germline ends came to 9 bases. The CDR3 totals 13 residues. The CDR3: CASSLTQHNEQFF. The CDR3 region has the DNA TGTGCCAGCAGCCTTACGCAGCACAATGAGCAGTTCTTC.

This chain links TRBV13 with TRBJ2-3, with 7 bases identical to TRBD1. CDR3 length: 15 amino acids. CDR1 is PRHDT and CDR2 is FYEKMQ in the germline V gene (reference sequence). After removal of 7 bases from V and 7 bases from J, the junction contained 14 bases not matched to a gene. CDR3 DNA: TGTGCCAGCATCCTAGAGGGACAGATGCCTTATACGCAGTATTTT. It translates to CASILEGQMPYTQYF.

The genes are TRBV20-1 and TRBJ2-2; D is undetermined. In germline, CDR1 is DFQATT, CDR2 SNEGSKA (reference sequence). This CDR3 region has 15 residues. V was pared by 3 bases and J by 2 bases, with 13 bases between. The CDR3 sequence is CSASRLESNTGELFF. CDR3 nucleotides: TGCAGTGCTAGTCGTCTAGAATCAAACACCGGGGAGCTGTTTTTT.

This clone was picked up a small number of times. CDR3 loop: CASSRTDGYQPQHF. DNA of the CDR3: TGTGCCAGCAGCCGGACAGATGGGTATCAGCCCCAGCATTTT. The V gene is TRBV6-5, the J gene TRBJ1-5; D might be TRBD1 (6 bases). Trimming took 6 bases from V and 5 from J, leaving 14 bases between them. The CDR3 covers 14 residues. Germline assignment: CDR1 MNHEY and CDR2 SVGAGI.

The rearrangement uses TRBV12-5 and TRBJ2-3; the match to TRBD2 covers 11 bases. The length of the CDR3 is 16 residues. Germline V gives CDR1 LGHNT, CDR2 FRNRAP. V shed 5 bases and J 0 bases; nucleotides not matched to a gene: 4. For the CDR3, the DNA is TGTGCTAGTGGTCCGGGACTAGCGGATAGCACAGATACGCAGTATTTT. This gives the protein CASGPGLADSTDTQYF.

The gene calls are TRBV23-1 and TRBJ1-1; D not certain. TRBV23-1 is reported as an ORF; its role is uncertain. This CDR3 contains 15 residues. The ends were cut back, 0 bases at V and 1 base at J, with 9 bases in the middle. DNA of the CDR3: TGCGCCAGCAGTCAATCGGTCGCACCGAACACTGAAGCTTTCTTT. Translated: CASSQSVAPNTEAFF.

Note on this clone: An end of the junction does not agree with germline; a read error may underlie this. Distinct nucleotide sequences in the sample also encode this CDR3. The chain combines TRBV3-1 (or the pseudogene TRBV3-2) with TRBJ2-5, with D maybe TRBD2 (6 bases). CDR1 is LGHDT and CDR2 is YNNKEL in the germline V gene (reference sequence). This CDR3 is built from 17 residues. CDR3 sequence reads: CASSRRTVVAAQETQYF. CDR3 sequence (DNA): TGTGCCAGTAGCCGAAGAACTGTGGTAGCGGCTCAAGAGACCCAGTACTTC.

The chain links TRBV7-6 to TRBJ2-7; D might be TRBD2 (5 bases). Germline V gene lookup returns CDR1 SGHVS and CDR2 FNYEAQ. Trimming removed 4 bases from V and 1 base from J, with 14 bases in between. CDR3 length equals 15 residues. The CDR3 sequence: CASSSWASRSYEQYF. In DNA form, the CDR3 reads TGTGCCAGCAGCTCTTGGGCTAGCAGGTCCTACGAGCAGTACTTC.

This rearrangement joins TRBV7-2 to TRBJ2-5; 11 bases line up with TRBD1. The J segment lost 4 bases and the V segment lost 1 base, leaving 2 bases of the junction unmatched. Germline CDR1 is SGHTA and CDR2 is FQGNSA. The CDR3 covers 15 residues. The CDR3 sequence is CASSLGGQGVETQYF. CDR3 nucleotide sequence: TGTGCCAGCAGCTTAGGGGGACAGGGGGTAGAGACCCAGTACTTC. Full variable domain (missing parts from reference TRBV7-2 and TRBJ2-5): GAGVSQSPSNKVTEKGKDVELRCDPISGHTALYWYRQSLGQGLEFLIYFQGNSAPDKSGLPSDRFSAERTGGSVSTLTIQRTQQEDSAVYLCASSLGGQGVETQYFGPGTRLLVL.

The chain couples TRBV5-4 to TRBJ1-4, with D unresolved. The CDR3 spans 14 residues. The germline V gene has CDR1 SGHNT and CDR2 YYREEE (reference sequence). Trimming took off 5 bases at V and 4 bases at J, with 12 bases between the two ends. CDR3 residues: CASRHQEHNEKLFF. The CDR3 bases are TGTGCCAGCAGACACCAGGAACATAATGAAAAACTGTTTTTT.

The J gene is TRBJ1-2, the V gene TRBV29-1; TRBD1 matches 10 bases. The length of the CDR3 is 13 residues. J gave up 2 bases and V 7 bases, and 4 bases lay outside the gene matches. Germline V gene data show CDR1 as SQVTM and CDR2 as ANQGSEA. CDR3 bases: TGCAGCGCACGACAGGGGGCGAACTATGGCTACACCTTC. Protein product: CSARQGANYGYTF.

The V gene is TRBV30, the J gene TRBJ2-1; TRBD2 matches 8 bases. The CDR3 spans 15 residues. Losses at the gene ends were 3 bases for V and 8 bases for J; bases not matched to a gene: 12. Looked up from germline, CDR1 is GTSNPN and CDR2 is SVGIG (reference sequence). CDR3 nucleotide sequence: TGTGCCTGGAGACGTACTAGCGGAGGTATACATGAGCAGTTCTTC. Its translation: CAWRRTSGGIHEQFF.

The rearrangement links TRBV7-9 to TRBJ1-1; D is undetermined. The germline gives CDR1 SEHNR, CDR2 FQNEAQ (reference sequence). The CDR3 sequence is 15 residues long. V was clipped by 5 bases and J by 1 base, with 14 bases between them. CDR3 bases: TGTGCCAGCAGCCCCGTGGGGTGGGCGAACACTGAAGCTTTCTTT. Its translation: CASSPVGWANTEAFF. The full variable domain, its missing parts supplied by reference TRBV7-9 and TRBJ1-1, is DTGVSQNPRHKITKRGQNVTFRCDPISEHNRLYWYRQTLGQGPEFLTYFQNEAQLEKSRLLSDRFSAERPKGSFSTLEIQRTEQGDSAMYLCASSPVGWANTEAFFGQGTRLTVV.

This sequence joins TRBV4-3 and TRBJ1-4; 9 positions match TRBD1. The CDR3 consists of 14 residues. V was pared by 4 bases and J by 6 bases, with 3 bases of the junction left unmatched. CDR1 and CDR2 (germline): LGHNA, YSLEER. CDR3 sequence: CASSPTGGDEKLFF. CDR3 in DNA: TGCGCCAGCAGCCCGACAGGGGGTGATGAAAAACTGTTTTTT.

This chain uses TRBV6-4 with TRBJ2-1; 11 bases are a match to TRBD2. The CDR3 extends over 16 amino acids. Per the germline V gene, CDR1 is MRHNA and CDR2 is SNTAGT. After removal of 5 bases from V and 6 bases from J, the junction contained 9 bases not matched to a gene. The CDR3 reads CASSPLAGGSINEQFF. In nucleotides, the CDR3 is TGTGCCAGCAGTCCATTAGCGGGAGGGTCGATCAATGAGCAGTTCTTC.

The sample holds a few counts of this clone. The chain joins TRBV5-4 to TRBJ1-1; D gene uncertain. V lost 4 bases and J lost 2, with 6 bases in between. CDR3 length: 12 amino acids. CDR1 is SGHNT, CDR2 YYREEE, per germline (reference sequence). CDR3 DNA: TGTGCCAGCAGCACGATTAACACTGAAGCTTTCTTT. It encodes CASSTINTEAFF.

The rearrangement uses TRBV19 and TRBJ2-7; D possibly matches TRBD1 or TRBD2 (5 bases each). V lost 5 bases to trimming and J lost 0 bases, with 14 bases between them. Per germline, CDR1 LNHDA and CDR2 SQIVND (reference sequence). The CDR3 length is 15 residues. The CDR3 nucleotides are TGTGCCAGTAGTTCGAACGCCGGGGCCTCCTACGAGCAGTACTTC. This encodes CASSSNAGASYEQYF.

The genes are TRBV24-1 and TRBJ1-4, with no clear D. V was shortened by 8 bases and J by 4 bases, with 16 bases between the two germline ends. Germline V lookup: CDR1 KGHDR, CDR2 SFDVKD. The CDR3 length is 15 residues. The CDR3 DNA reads TGTGCCACCAAGAACTTCCGGGGAATTAATGAAAAACTGTTTTTT. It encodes CATKNFRGINEKLFF.

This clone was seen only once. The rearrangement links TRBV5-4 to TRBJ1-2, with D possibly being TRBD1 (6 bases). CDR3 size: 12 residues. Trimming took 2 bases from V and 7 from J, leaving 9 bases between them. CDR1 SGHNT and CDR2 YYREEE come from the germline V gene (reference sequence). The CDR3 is CASSFDRSGYTF. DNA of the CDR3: TGTGCCAGCAGCTTCGACAGGTCTGGCTACACCTTC.

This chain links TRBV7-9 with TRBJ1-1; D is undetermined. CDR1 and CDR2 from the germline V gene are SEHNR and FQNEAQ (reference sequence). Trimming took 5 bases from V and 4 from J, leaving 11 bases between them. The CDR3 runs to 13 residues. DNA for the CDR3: TGTGCCAGCAGCATGGCCGGAGGCACTGAAGCTTTCTTT. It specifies CASSMAGGTEAFF.

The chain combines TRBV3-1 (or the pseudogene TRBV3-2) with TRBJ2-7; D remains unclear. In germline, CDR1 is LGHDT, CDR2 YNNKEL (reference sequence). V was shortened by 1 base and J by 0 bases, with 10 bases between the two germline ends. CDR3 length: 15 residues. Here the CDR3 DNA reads TGTGCCAGCAGCCAAGTAACCGGAAGCTCCTACGAGCAGTACTTC. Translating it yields CASSQVTGSSYEQYF.

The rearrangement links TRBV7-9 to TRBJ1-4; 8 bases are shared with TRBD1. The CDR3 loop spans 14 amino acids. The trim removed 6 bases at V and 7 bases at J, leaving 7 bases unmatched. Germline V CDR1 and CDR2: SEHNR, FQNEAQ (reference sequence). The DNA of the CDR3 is TGTGCCAGCAGTGTCCCGGGACAGGCTGAAAAACTGTTTTTT. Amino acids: CASSVPGQAEKLFF. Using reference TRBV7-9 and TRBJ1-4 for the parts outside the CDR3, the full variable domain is DTGVSQNPRHKITKRGQNVTFRCDPISEHNRLYWYRQTLGQGPEFLTYFQNEAQLEKSRLLSDRFSAERPKGSFSTLEIQRTEQGDSAMYLCASSVPGQAEKLFFGSGTQLSVL.

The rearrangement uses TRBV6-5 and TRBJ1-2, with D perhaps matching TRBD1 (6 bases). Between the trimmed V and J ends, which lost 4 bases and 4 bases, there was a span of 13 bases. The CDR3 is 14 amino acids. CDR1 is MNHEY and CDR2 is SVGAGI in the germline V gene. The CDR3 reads CASSSQGRGYGYTF. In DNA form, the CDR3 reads TGTGCCAGCAGTTCACAGGGAAGGGGCTATGGCTACACCTTC.

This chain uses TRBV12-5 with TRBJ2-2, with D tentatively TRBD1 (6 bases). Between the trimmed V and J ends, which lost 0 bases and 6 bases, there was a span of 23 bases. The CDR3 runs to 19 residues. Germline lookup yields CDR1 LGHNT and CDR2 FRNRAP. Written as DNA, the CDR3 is TGTGCTAGTGGTTTGGTACTTTCAGTTCAACAGGGCTCTGCCGGGGAGCTGTTTTTT. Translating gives CASGLVLSVQQGSAGELFF.

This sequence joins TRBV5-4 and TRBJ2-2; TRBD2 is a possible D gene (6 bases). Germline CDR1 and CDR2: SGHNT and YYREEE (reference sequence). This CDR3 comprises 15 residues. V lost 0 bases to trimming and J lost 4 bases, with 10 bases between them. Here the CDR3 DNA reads TGTGCCAGCAGCTTGGACAGGCGGGGCACCGGGGAGCTGTTTTTT. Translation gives CASSLDRRGTGELFF.

The DNA for the CDR3 is TGCGCCAGCAGCTTTACAATGGGGGGAGATGAAGCTTTCTTT. This gives the protein CASSFTMGGDEAFF. This chain uses TRBV5-1 with TRBJ1-1; tentatively, D is TRBD1 (5 bases). V was pared by 2 bases and J by 7 bases, with 15 bases between. The CDR3 is 14 residues long. From germline, CDR1 is SGHRS and CDR2 YFSETQ.

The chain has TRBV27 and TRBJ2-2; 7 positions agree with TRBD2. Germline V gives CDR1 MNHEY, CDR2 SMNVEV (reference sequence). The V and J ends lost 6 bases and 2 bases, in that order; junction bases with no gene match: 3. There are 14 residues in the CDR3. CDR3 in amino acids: CASRATSNTGELFF. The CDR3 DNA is TGTGCCAGCAGGGCGACTAGCAACACCGGGGAGCTGTTTTTT.

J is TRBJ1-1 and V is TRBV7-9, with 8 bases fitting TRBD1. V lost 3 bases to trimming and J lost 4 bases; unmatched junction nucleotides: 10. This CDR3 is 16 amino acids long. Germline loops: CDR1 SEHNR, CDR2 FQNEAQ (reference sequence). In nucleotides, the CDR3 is TGTGCCAGCAGCTTGACTCAGGGGGCCTTGAGCACTGAAGCTTTCTTT. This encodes CASSLTQGALSTEAFF.